The present TCR beta chain was sequenced within a study of T cell repertoires in cytomegalovirus infection. The length of the CDR3 is 18 residues. Germline CDR1 is SQVTM and CDR2 is ANQGSEA. Trimming took 0 bases from V and 3 from J; bases not matched to a gene: 11. This clonotype occurred a few times. TCRdb independently ran MiXCR on the reads; one entry per CDR3 protein. There are about 600,000 distinct CDR3 sequences in the sample; approximately 25% occur only once, and approximately 8.2% lies in the top ten. V is TRBV29-1 and J is TRBJ2-3, with TRBD2 matching over 11 bases. The sequencing sample was made of CD8+ T cells from PBMCs. This clonotype originated in a human donor in good health (CMV status not recorded). Some clones in this sample may be carry-over from other donors' samples. The CDR3 coding sequence is TGCAGCGTTGAAGATCTAGCGGGGGGAGCTCGGTATACAGATACGCAGTATTTT. It is translated as CSVEDLAGGARYTDTQYF.